The following is a T cell receptor beta chain sequence with its context. The data belong to a study of blood T cell repertoires in COVID-19. Overall study: Whether acute or convalescent, the COVID-19 samples came from the United States, Italy and Spain. PBMCs, B-cell-depleted T cells, or T cells provided the cDNA or gDNA that made up the material.

Germline V lookup: CDR1 SGHVS, CDR2 FNYEAQ. Deletions cut 1 base from V and 8 bases from J, with 17 bases between. This CDR3 spans 15 amino acids. Per the study methods: Quantification of nucleated cells was approximated via reference gene primer amplification. This table comes from immunoSEQ multiplex PCR, and its TCRdb copy is limited to in-frame clones, with some not included. D and trimming come from the DNA, and the V and J calls and clone size come from that table. The sample contains 360,000 or so clones, nearly 90% of which appear only once. The sequenced sample consisted of peripheral blood. The sequence came from a man aged 18 to 29 with active or convalescent COVID-19. The V and J genes are TRBV7-6 and TRBJ1-1; tentatively, D is TRBD1 (5 bases). The CDR3 here is CASSLEGLSNVEAFF. The CDR3 nucleotides are TGTGCCAGCAGCTTAGAGGGACTGAGTAACGTGGAAGCTTTCTTT.